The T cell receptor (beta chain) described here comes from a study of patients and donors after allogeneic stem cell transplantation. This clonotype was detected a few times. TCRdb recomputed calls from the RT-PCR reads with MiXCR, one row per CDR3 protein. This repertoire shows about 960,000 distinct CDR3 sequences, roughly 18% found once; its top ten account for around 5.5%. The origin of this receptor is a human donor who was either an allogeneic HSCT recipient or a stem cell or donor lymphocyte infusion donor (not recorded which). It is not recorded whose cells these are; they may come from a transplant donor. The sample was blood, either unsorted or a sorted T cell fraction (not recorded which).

CDR3 coding DNA: TGTGCCAGCAGCTTGCCCCGGGGTATTGAAGCTTTCTTT. This gives the protein CASSLPRGIEAFF. The chain is built from TRBV5-6 and TRBJ1-1, with D unclear. The CDR3 is 13 amino acids. Trimming removed 1 base from V and 7 bases from J, with 11 bases in between. Germline V CDR1 and CDR2: SGHDT, YYEEEE.